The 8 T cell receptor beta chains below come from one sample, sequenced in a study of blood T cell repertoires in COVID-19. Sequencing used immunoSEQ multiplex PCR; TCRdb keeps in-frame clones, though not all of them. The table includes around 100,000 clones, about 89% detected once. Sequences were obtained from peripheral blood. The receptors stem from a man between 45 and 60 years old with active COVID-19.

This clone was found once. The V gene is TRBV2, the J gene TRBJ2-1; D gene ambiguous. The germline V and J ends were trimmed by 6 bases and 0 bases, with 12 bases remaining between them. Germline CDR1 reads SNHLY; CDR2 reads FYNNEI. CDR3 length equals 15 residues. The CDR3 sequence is CASRADWNSYNEQFF. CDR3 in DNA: TGTGCCAGCAGGGCCGACTGGAACTCCTACAATGAGCAGTTCTTC.

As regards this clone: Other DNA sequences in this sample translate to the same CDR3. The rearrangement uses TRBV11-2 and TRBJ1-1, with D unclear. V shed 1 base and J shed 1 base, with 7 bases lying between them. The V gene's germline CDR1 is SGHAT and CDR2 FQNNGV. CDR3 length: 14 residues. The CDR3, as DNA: TGTGCCAGCAGCTTAGGACAAGCGAACACTGAAGCTTTCTTT. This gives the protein CASSLGQANTEAFF.

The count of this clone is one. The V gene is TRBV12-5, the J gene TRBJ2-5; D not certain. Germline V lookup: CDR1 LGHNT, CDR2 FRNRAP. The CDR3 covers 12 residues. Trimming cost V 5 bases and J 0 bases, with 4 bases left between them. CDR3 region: CASGPDQETQYF. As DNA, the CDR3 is TGTGCTAGTGGTCCAGACCAAGAGACCCAGTACTTC.

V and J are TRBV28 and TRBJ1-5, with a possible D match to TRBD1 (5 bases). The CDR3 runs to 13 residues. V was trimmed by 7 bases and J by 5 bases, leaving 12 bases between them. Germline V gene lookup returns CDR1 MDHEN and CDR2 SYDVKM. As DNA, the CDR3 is TGTGCCAGCATCGGGGGACTGGATCAGCCCCAGCATTTT. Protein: CASIGGLDQPQHF.

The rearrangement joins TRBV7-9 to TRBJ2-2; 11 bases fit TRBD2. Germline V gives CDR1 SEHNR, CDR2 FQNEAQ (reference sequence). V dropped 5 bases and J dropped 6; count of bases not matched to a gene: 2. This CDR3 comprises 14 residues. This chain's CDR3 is CASSLGLAAGELFF. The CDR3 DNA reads TGTGCCAGCAGCCTGGGACTAGCGGCCGGGGAGCTGTTTTTT.

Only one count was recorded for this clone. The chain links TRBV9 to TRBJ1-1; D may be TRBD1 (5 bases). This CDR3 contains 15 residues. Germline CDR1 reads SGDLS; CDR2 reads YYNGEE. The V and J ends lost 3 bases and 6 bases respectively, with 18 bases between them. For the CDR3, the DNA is TGTGCCAGCAGCGAGATGGGTTCGGGGGTCGCTGAAGCTTTCTTT. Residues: CASSEMGSGVAEAFF.

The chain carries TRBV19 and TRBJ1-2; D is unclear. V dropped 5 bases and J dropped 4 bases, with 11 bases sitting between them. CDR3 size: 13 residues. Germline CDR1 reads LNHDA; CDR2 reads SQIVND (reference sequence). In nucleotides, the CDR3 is TGTGCCAGTAGTCTCCCAGGAACCTATGGCTACACCTTC. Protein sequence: CASSLPGTYGYTF.

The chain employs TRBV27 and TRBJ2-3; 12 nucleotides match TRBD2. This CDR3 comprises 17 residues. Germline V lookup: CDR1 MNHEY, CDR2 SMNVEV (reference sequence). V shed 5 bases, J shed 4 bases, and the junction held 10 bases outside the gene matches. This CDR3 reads CASSARTSGKVSDTQYF. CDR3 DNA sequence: TGTGCCAGCAGTGCCAGGACTAGCGGGAAGGTATCAGATACGCAGTATTTT.